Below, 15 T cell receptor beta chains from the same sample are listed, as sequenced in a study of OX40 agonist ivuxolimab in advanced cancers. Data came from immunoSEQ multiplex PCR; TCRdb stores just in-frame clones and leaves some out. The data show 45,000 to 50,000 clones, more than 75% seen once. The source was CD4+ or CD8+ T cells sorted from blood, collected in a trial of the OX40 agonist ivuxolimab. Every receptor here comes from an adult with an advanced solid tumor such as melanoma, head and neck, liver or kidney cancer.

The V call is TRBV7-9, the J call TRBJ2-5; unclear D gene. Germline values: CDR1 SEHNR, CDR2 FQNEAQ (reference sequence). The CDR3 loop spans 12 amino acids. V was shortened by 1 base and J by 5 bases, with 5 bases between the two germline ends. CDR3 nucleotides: TGTGCCAGCAGCTTAGGGTTTGAGACCCAGTACTTC. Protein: CASSLGFETQYF.

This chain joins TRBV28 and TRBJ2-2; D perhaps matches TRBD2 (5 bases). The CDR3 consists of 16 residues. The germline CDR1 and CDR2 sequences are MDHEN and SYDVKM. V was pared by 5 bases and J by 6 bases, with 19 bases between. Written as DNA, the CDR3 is TGTGCCAGCAGTACGATTCCGGGGATAAGGCCCGGGGAGCTGTTTTTT. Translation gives CASSTIPGIRPGELFF. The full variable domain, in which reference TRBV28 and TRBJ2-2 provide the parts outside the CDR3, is DVKVTQSSRYLVKRTGEKVFLECVQDMDHENMFWYRQDPGLGLRLIYFSYDVKMKEKGDIPEGYSVSREKKERFSLILESASTNQTSMYLCASSTIPGIRPGELFFGEGSRLTVL.

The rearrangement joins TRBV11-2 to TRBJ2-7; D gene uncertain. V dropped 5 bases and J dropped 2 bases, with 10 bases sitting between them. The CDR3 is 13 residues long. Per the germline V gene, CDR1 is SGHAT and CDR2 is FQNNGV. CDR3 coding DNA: TGTGCCAGCAGCGGGTTTTACGCCTACGAGCAGTACTTC. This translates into CASSGFYAYEQYF. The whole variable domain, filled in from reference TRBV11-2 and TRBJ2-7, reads EAGVAQSPRYKIIEKRQSVAFWCNPISGHATLYWYQQILGQGPKLLIQFQNNGVVDDSQLPKDRFSAERLKGVDSTLKIQPAKLEDSAVYLCASSGFYAYEQYFGPGTRLTVT.

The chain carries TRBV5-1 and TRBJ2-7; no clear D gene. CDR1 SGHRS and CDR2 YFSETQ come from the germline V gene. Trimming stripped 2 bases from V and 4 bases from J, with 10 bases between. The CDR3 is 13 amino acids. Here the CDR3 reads CASSFVGNYEQYF. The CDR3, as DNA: TGCGCCAGCAGCTTCGTTGGGAATTACGAGCAGTACTTC.

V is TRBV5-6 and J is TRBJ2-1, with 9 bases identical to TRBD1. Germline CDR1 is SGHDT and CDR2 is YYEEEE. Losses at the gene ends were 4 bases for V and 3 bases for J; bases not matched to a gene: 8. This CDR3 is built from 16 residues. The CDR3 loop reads CASSGPGTGNYNEQFF. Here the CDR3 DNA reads TGTGCCAGCAGCGGCCCCGGGACAGGGAACTACAATGAGCAGTTCTTC. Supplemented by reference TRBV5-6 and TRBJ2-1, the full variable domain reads DAGVTQSPTHLIKTRGQQVTLRCSPKSGHDTVSWYQQALGQGPQFIFQYYEEEERQRGNFPDRFSGHQFPNYSSELNVNALLLGDSALYLCASSGPGTGNYNEQFFGPGTRLTVL.

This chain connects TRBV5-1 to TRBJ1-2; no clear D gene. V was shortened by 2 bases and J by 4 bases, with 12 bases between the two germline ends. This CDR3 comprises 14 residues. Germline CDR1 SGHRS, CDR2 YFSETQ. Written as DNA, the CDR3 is TGCGCCAGCAGCTTTATGGAGACGAGCTATGGCTACACCTTC. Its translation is CASSFMETSYGYTF.

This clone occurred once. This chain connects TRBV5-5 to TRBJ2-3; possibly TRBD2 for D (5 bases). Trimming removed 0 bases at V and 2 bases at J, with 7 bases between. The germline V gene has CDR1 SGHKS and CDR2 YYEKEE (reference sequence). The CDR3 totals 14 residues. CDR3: CASSLERSTDTQYF. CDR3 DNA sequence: TGTGCCAGCAGCTTGGAGCGGTCCACAGATACGCAGTATTTT.

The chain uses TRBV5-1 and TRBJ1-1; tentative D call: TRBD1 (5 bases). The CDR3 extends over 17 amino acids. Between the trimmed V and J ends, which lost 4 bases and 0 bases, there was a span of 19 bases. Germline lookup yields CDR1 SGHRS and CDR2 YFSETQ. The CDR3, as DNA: TGCGCCAGCAGCCCCTCGGCGGCAGGGATTATGAACACTGAAGCTTTCTTT. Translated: CASSPSAAGIMNTEAFF.

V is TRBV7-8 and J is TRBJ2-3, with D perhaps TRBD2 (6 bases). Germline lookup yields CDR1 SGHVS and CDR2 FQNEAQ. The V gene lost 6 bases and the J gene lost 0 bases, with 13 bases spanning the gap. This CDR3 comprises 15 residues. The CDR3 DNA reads TGTGCCAGCAGACAGAAGCGGGCTAGCACAGATACGCAGTATTTT. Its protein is CASRQKRASTDTQYF.

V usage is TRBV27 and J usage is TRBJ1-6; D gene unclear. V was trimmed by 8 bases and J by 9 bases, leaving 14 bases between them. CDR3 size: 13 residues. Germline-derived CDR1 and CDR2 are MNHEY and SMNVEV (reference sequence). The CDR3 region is CASSGNFGSPLHF. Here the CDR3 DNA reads TGTGCCAGCTCCGGGAATTTCGGTTCACCCCTCCACTTT.

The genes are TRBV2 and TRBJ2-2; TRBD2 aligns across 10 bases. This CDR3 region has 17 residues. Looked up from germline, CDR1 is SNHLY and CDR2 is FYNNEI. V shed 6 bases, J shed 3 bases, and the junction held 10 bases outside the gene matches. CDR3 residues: CASRLAGGAWDTGELFF. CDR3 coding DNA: TGTGCCAGCAGATTAGCGGGGGGTGCGTGGGACACCGGGGAGCTGTTTTTT.

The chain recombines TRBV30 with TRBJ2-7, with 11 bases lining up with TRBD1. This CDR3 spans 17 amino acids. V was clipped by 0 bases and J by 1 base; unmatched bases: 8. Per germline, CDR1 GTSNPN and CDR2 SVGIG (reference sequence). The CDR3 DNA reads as TGTGCCTGGAGTGTACGGACAGGGGGCACCGGATCCTACGAGCAGTACTTC. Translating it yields CAWSVRTGGTGSYEQYF.

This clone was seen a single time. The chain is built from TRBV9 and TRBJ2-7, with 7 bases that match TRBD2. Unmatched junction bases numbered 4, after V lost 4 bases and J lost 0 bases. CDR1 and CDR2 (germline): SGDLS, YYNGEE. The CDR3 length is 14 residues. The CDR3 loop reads CASSSGGGSYEQYF. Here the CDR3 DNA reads TGTGCCAGCAGCTCTGGCGGGGGCTCCTACGAGCAGTACTTC.

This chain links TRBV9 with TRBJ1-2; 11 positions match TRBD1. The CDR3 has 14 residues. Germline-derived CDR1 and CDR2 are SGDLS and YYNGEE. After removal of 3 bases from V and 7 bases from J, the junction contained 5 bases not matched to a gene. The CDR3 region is CASSAGQGVGGYTF. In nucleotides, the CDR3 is TGTGCCAGCAGCGCGGGACAGGGGGTGGGTGGCTACACCTTC.

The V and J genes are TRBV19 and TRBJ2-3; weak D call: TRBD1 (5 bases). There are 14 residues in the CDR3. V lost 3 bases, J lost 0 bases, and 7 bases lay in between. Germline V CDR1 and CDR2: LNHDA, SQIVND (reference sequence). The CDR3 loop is CASSITGSTDTQYF. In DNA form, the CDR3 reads TGTGCCAGTAGTATCACAGGTAGCACAGATACGCAGTATTTT.